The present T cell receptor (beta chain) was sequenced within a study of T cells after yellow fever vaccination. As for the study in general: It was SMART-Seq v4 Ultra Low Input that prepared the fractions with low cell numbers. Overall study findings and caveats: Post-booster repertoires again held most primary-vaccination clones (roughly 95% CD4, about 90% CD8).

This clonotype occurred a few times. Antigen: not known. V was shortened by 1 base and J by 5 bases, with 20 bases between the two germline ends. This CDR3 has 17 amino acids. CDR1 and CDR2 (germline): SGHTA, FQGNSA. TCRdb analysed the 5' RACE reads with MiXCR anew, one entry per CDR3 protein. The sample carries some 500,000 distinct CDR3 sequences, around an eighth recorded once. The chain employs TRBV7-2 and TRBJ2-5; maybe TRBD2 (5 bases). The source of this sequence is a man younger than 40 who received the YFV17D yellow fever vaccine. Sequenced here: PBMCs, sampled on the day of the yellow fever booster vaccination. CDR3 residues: CASSLGGAVLVGETQYF. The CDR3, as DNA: TGTGCCAGCAGCTTAGGCGGAGCGGTACTGGTGGGGGAGACCCAGTACTTC.